This entry is about one T cell receptor beta chain. The data originate from a study of tumor-infiltrating lymphocytes in localized non-small cell lung cancer. This table comes from immunoSEQ multiplex PCR, and its TCRdb copy is limited to in-frame clones, with some not included. The table includes just over 14,000 clones, roughly four fifths detected once. Germline loops: CDR1 SGHVS, CDR2 FNYEAQ. This CDR3 region has 20 residues. Trimming took 1 base from V and 0 from J; bases not matched to a gene: 11. Sequenced input: lung tumor tissue. This receptor was identified in a human donor with non-small cell lung cancer. The chain carries TRBV7-6 and TRBJ2-1; 11 positions agree with TRBD2. CDR3 amino acids: CASSLEASGRYTHSYNEQFF. The DNA of the CDR3 is TGTGCCAGCAGCTTAGAGGCTAGCGGGAGGTACACCCACTCCTACAATGAGCAGTTCTTC.